This T cell receptor (beta chain) was obtained from a study of CD4 T cells in relation to SARS-CoV-2 and coronaviruses. Some clones are missing from TCRdb's copy, which holds only in-frame ones; the method was immunoSEQ multiplex PCR. The sample lists about 21,000 clones, 70% to 75% seen once, with roughly 22% in the top ten. About this clone itself: Its antigen is still unknown.

Germline CDR1 and CDR2: SGHTA and FQGNSA. The CDR3 is 17 amino acids. After removal of 3 bases from V and 3 bases from J, the junction contained 14 bases not matched to a gene. CD4+ T cells from unexposed donors were obtained before the COVID-19 pandemic (2011-2018). CD4+ T cells were isolated from the cells after more than nine days of culture. As cell numbers allowed, unexposed-donor CD4+ T cells faced SARS-CoV-2 S/N and four cold-coronavirus spikes. Study-wide findings and caveats: Samples before the pandemic and after infection were not matched within any donor.

The TCR originated in a human donor in good health. The genes are TRBV7-2 and TRBJ2-7, with 7 positions matching TRBD1. Specimen: CD4+ T cells from PBMCs, cultured in vitro. The CDR3 DNA follows: TGTGCCAGCAGCTTTTCCCAATCTTTGAGGGACAGCTACGAGCAGTACTTC. Its translation: CASSFSQSLRDSYEQYF.